These T cell receptor beta chains were read from a single sample in a study of blood T cell repertoires in COVID-19. Measured with immunoSEQ multiplex PCR; TCRdb has only the in-frame clones, and not every one. The sample has around 80,000 clones, about four fifths seen once. What was sequenced was peripheral blood. Every receptor here comes from a man aged 55 to 70 with acute or convalescent COVID-19. Each CDR3 is given with its conserved first and last residue. Fields, in order: J gene, V gene, CDR3 protein.

TRBJ2-7 | TRBV6-2/TRBV6-3 | CASSGTGGMYEQYF
TRBJ1-6 | TRBV9 | CASSPRQMGAYSPLHF
TRBJ1-2 | TRBV30 | CAWRLTGDYGYTF
TRBJ1-2 | TRBV7-9 | CASSSQGARGYTF
TRBJ1-4 | TRBV4-1 | CASSHLQGNEKLFF
TRBJ2-5 | TRBV12-3/TRBV12-4 | CASSFRETQYF
TRBJ2-1 | TRBV29-1 | CSASTYNEQFF
TRBJ1-2 | TRBV24-1 | CATFDSNYGYTF
TRBJ1-2 | TRBV9 | CASSVGGQFGYTF
TRBJ1-1 | TRBV6-5 | CASSTTRPPEAFF